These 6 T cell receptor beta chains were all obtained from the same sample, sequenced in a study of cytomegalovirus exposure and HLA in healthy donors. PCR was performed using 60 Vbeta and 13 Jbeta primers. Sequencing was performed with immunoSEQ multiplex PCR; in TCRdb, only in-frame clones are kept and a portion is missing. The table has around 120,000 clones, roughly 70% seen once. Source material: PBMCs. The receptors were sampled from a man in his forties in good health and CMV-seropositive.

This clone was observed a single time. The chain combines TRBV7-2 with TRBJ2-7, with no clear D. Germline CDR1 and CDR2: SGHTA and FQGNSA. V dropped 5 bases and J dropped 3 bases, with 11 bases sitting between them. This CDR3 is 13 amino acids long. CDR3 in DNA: TGTGCCAGCAGCCCCGCGATCGGCTACGAGCAGTACTTC. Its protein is CASSPAIGYEQYF. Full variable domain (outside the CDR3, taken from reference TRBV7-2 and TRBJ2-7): GAGVSQSPSNKVTEKGKDVELRCDPISGHTALYWYRQSLGQGLEFLIYFQGNSAPDKSGLPSDRFSAERTGGSVSTLTIQRTQQEDSAVYLCASSPAIGYEQYFGPGTRLTVT.

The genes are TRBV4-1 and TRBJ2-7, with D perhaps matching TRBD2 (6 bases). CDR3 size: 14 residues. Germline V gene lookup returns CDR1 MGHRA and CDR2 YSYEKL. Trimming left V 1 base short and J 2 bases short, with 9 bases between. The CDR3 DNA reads TGCGCCAGCAGCCAAGGACTAGGTGCCTACGAGCAGTACGTC. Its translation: CASSQGLGAYEQYV.

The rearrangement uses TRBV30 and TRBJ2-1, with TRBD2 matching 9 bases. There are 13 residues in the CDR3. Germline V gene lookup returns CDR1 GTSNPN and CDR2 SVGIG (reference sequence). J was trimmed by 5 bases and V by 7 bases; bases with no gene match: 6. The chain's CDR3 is CASSREGDNEQFF. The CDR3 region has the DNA TGTGCCTCGTCGCGGGAGGGGGACAATGAGCAGTTCTTC.

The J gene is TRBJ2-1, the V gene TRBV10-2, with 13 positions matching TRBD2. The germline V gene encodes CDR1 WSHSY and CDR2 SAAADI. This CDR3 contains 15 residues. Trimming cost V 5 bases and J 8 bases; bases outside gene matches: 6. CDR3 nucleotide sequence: TGCGCCAGCAGTCGGACTAGCGGGAGTGGAGATGAGCAGTTCTTC. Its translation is CASSRTSGSGDEQFF.

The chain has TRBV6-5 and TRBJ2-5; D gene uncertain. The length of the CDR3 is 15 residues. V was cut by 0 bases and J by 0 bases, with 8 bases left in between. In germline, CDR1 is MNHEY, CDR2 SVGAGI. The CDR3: CASSYSLQDQETQYF. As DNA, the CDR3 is TGTGCCAGCAGTTACTCTCTTCAGGACCAAGAGACCCAGTACTTC.

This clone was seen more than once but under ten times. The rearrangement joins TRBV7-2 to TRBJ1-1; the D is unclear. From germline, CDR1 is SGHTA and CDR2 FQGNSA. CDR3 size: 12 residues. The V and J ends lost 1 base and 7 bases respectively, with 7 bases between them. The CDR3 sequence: CASSLVTNEAFF. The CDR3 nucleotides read TGTGCCAGCAGCTTAGTGACAAATGAAGCTTTCTTT.